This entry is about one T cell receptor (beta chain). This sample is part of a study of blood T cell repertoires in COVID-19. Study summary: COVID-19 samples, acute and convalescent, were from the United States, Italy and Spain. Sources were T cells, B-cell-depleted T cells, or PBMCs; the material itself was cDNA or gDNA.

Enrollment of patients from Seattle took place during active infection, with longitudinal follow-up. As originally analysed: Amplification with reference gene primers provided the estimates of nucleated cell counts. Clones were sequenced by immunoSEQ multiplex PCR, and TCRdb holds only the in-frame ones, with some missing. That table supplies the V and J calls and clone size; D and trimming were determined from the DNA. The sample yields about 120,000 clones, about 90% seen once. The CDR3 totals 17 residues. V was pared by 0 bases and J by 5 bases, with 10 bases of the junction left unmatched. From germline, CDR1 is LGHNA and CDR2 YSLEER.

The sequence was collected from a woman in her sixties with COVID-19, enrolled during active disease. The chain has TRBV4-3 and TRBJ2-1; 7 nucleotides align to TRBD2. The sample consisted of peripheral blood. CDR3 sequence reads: CASSQDLYGLGDNEQFF. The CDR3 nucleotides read TGCGCCAGCAGCCAAGATCTCTACGGACTAGGCGACAATGAGCAGTTCTTC.